This record looks at one T cell receptor (beta chain) sequence and its context. Antigen specificity is unknown. The V gene's germline CDR1 is SGHDT and CDR2 YYEEEE. The CDR3 contains 16 residues. V lost 4 bases, J lost 2 bases, and 9 bases stayed unmatched. This entry belongs to a study of cytomegalovirus exposure and HLA in healthy donors. Study results and caveats: The study listed under 200 cytomegalovirus-associated TCR beta chains.

The PCR had 60 Vbeta and 13 Jbeta primers. The data were produced by immunoSEQ multiplex PCR, yet TCRdb's version contains in-frame clones alone and is incomplete. The sample shows 150,000 to 200,000 clones, around 80% of them seen only once. The sequence was obtained from a male donor in good health and CMV-seropositive. This rearrangement joins TRBV5-6 to TRBJ1-5, with TRBD1 matching 7 bases. The specimen was PBMCs. The CDR3 DNA reads TGTGCCAGCAGCCTTGCGACAGGGTGGGGCAATCAGCCCCAGCATTTT. It yields the protein CASSLATGWGNQPQHF. The variable domain in full, with the rest retrieved from reference TRBV5-6 and TRBJ1-5, is DAGVTQSPTHLIKTRGQQVTLRCSPKSGHDTVSWYQQALGQGPQFIFQYYEEEERQRGNFPDRFSGHQFPNYSSELNVNALLLGDSALYLCASSLATGWGNQPQHFGDGTRLSIL.